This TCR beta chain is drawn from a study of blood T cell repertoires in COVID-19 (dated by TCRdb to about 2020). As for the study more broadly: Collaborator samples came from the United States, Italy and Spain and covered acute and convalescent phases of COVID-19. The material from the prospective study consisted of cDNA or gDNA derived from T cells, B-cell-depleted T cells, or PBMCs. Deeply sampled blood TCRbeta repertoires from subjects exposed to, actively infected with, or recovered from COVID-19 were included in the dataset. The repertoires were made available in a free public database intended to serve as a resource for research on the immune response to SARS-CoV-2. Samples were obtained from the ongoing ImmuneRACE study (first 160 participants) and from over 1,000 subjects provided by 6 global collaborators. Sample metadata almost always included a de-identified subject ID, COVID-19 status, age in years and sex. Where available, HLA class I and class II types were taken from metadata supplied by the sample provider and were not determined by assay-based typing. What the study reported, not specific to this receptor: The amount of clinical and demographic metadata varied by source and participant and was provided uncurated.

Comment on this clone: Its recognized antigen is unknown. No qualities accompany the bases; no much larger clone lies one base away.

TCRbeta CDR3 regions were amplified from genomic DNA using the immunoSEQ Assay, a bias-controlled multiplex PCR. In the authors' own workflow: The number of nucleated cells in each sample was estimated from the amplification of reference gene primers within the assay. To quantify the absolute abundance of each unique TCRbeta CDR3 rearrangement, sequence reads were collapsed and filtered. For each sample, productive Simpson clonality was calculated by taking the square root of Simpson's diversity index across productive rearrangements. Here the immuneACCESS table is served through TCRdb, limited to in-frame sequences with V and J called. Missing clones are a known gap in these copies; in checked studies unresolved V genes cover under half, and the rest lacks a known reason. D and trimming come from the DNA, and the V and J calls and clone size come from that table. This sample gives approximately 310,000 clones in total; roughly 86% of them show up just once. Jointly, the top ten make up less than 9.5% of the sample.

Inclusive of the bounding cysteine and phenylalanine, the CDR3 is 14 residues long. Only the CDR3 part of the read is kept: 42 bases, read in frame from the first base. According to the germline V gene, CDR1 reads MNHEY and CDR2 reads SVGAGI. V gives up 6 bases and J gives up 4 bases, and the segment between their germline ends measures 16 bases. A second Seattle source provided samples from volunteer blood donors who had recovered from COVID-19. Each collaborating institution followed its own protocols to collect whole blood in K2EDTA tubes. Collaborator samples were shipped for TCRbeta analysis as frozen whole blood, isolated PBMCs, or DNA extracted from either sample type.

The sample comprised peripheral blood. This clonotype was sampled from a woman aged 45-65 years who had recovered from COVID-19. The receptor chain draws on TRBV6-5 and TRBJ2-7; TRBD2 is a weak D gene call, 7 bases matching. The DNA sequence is TGTGCCAGCAGGTCTCGGGGGGCGCATTACGAGCAGTACTTC. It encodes CASRSRGAHYEQYF.